This T cell receptor beta chain was profiled in a study of T cell repertoires in cytomegalovirus infection. This CDR3 contains 15 residues. Trimming took 4 bases from V and 0 from J, leaving 10 bases between them. TCRdb ran MiXCR on the reads and lists one entry per CDR3 protein. Of some 150,000 distinct CDR3 sequences listed, around 22% are singletons. General study points: CMV-specific HLA-C-restricted TCR beta clonotypes dominated the ex vivo response.

Only a few counts were recorded for this clonotype. Its antigen is still unknown. The specimen was PBMCs. The genes are TRBV12-3 or TRBV12-4 and TRBJ1-5; D may be TRBD1 (6 bases). This clonotype was obtained from a human donor in good health (CMV status not recorded). Some clones in this sample may be carry-over from other donors' samples. CDR3 DNA sequence: TGTGCCAGCAGTTCTGGACAGATTAGCAATCAGCCCCAGCATTTT. Translation gives CASSSGQISNQPQHF.